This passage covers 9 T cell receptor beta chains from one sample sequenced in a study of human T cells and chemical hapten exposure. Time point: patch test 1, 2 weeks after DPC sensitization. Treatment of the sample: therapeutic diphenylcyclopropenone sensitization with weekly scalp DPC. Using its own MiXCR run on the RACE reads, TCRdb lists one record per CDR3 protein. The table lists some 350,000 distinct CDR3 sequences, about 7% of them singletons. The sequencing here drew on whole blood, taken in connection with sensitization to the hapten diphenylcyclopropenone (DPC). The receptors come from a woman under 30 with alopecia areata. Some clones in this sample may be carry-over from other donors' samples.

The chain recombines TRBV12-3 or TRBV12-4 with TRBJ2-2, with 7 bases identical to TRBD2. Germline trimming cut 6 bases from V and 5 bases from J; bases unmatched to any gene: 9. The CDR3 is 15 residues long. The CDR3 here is CASRLRGAGTGELFF. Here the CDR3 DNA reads TGTGCCAGCAGACTTAGGGGAGCGGGGACCGGGGAGCTGTTTTTT.

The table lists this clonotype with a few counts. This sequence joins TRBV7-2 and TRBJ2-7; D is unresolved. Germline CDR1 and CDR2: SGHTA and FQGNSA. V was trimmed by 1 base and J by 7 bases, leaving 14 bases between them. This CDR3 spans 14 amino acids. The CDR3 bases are TGTGCCAGCAGCTTAGTCAGCAGCCTGGAAGAGCAGTACTTC. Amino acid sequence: CASSLVSSLEEQYF.

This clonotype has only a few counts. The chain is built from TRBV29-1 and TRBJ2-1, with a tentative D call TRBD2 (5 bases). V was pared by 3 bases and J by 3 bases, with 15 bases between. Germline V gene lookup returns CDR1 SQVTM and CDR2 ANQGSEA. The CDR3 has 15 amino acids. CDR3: CSVEWTERYYNEQFF. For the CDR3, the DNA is TGCAGCGTTGAGTGGACTGAAAGGTACTACAATGAGCAGTTCTTC.

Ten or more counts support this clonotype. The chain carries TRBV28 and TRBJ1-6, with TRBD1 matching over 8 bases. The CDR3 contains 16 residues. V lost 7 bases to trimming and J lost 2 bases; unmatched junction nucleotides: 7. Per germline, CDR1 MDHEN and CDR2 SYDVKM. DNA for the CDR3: TGTGCCAGCAACAAGAGGACAGGGCCCTATAATTCACCCCTCCACTTT. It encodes CASNKRTGPYNSPLHF.

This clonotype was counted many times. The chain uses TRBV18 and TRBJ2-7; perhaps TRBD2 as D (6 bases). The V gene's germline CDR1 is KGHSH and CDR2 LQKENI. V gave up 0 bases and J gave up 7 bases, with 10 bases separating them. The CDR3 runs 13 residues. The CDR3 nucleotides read TGTGCCAGCTCACCACCGGGACTTCGTGAGCAGTACTTC. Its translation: CASSPPGLREQYF. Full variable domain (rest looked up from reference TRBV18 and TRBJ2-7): NAGVMQNPRHLVRRRGQEARLRCSPMKGHSHVYWYRQLPEEGLKFMVYLQKENIIDESGMPKERFSAEFPKEGPSILRIQQVVRGDSAAYFCASSPPGLREQYFGPGTRLTVT.

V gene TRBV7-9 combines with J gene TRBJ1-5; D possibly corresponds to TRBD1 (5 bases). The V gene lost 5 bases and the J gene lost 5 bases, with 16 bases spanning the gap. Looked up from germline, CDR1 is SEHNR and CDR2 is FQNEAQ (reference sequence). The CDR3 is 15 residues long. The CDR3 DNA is TGTGCCAGCAGCCGGACGGGCAGGGTTGATCAGCCCCAGCATTTT. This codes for CASSRTGRVDQPQHF.

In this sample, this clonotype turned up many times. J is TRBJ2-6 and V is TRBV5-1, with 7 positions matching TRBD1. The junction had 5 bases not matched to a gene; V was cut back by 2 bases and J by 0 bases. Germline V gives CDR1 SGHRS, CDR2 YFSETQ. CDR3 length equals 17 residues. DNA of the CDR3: TGCGCCAGCAGCTTCGGACAGGTCTACTCTGGGGCCAACGTCCTGACTTTC. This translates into CASSFGQVYSGANVLTF.

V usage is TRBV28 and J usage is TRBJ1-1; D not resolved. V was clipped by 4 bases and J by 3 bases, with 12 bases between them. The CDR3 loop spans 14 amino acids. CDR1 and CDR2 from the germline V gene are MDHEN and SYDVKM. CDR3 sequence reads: CASSSPGGDTEAFF. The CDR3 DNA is TGTGCCAGCAGTTCCCCGGGAGGTGACACTGAAGCTTTCTTT.

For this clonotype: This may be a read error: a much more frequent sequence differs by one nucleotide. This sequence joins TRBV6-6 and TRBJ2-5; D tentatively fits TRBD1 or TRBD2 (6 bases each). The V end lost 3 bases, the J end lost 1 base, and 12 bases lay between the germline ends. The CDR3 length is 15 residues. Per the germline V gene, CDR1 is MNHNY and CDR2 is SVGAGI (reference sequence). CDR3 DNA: TGTGCCAGCAGTTATCAGTGGGGGGCCCAAGAGACCCAGTACTTC. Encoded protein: CASSYQWGAQETQYF.